Listed below are T cell receptor beta chains from one sample, sequenced in a study of T cell responses to AZD1222 COVID-19 vaccine. The table came from immunoSEQ multiplex PCR; TCRdb's copy has only in-frame clones and leaves some out. The sample carries about 97,000 clones, about 90% recorded once. Sequences were derived from peripheral blood, sampled on day 0 of AZD1222 vaccination. The receptors derive from an adult in good health. The CDR3 runs from the conserved cysteine through the conserved F or W. A D gene is named only where the DNA matches it firmly. Size values are once, few and many counts, or a class for expanded clones, and some rows have none.

.,TRBJ1-6,.,TRBV10-3,CAITVGGGNSPLHF,TGTGCCATCACGGTAGGGGGTGGGAATTCACCCCTCCACTTT
.,TRBJ1-5,.,TRBV18,CASSPMRQNSNQPQHF,TGTGCCAGCTCGCCAATGCGTCAGAATAGCAATCAGCCCCAGCATTTT
.,TRBJ1-6,.,TRBV28,CASSLHHNSPLHF,TGTGCCAGCAGTTTACACCATAATTCACCCCTCCACTTT
once,TRBJ2-7,.,TRBV6-5,CASRSSYEQYF,TGTGCCAGCAGGTCCTCCTACGAGCAGTACTTC
.,TRBJ1-2,.,TRBV3-1/TRBV3-2,CASSQDSGGEVSYGYTF,TGTGCCAGCAGCCAAGATTCTGGGGGCGAGGTTTCCTATGGCTACACCTTC
.,TRBJ2-3,.,TRBV6-6,CASSYQTSRSTDTQYF,TGTGCCAGCAGTTACCAGACTAGTAGGAGCACAGATACGCAGTATTTT
.,TRBJ2-1,.,TRBV30,CAWRSTSQQFF,TGTGCCTGGAGGTCTACTAGCCAGCAGTTCTTC
.,TRBJ2-7,TRBD2,TRBV11-2,CASSRGTSGSYEQYF,TGTGCCAGCAGCCGAGGGACTAGCGGATCGTACGAGCAGTACTTC
.,TRBJ1-2,.,TRBV6-5,CASSYSGADLRGYTF,TGTGCCAGCAGTTACTCAGGGGCGGACTTGCGGGGCTACACCTTC
.,TRBJ2-1,.,TRBV4-2,CASSQDGKDNNEQFF,TGTGCCAGCAGCCAAGATGGGAAGGACAATAATGAGCAGTTCTTC
.,TRBJ2-5,.,TRBV3-1/TRBV3-2,CASSVAVETQYF,TGTGCCAGCAGCGTGGCAGTAGAGACCCAGTACTTC
.,TRBJ2-5,TRBD2,TRBV18,CASSPRVASGMETQYF,TGTGCCAGCTCTCCCCGGGTCGCTAGCGGTATGGAGACCCAGTACTTC
.,TRBJ1-1,.,TRBV18,CASSPGGDWAEAFF,TGTGCCAGCTCACCAGGGGGGGATTGGGCTGAAGCTTTCTTT
.,TRBJ2-1,TRBD2,TRBV25-1,CASSDFAGGSNNEQFF,TGTGCCAGCAGTGACTTCGCGGGAGGTTCTAACAATGAGCAGTTCTTC
many,TRBJ2-7,TRBD2,TRBV7-2,CASSLRLGTSGSSYEQYF,TGTGCCAGCAGCTTACGATTAGGGACTAGCGGGAGCTCCTACGAGCAGTACTTC
.,TRBJ1-4,.,TRBV7-9,CASSSGTSPPTNEKLFF,TGTGCCAGCAGTTCAGGAACGTCACCCCCAACTAATGAAAAACTGTTTTTT
.,TRBJ2-1,.,TRBV9,CASSVALGATYNEQFF,TGTGCCAGCAGCGTAGCTCTGGGGGCGACCTACAATGAGCAGTTCTTC
once,TRBJ2-2,.,TRBV11-2,CASSLELATSNTGELFF,TGTGCCAGCAGCTTAGAACTGGCCACAAGCAACACCGGGGAGCTGTTTTTT
.,TRBJ1-1,.,TRBV5-4,CASSTLQGGVAEAFF,TGTGCCAGCAGCACCCTCCAGGGAGGCGTCGCTGAAGCTTTCTTT
.,TRBJ2-1,TRBD2,TRBV10-2,CASSDWTSGRVEQFF,TGCGCCAGCAGTGATTGGACTAGCGGGAGGGTTGAGCAGTTCTTC
few,TRBJ1-4,.,TRBV6-5,CASSYSKNEKLFF,TGTGCCAGCAGTTACTCAAAGAATGAAAAACTGTTTTTT
.,TRBJ1-6,.,TRBV11-2,CASSLIIGGRSYNSPLHF,TGTGCCAGCAGCTTAATCATAGGAGGGCGGTCCTATAATTCACCCCTCCACTTT
few,TRBJ2-5,TRBD2,TRBV3-1/TRBV3-2,CASSQTSGSNLEETQYF,TGTGCCAGCAGCCAGACTAGCGGGAGTAACCTGGAAGAGACCCAGTACTTC
.,TRBJ2-5,TRBD2,TRBV6-5,CACRAGGQETQYF,TGTGCCTGTAGAGCGGGAGGCCAAGAGACCCAGTACTTC
.,TRBJ1-5,.,TRBV9,CASSPSGYSNQPQHF,TGTGCCAGCAGCCCCAGTGGATATAGCAATCAGCCCCAGCATTTT
.,TRBJ1-2,TRBD1,TRBV11-3,CASSLPGGDGYTF,TGTGCCAGCAGCTTACCAGGGGGCGATGGCTACACCTTC
.,TRBJ1-4,.,TRBV5-1,CASSTPGGSSTTNEKLFF,TGCGCCAGCAGCACCCCCGGGGGTTCATCAACAACTAATGAAAAACTGTTTTTT
.,TRBJ2-1,.,TRBV20-1,CSVDGVNEQFF,TGCAGTGTAGACGGGGTCAATGAGCAGTTCTTC
.,TRBJ1-1,.,TRBV12-3/TRBV12-4,CASTIAGTEAFF,TGTGCCAGCACCATAGCCGGGACTGAAGCTTTCTTT